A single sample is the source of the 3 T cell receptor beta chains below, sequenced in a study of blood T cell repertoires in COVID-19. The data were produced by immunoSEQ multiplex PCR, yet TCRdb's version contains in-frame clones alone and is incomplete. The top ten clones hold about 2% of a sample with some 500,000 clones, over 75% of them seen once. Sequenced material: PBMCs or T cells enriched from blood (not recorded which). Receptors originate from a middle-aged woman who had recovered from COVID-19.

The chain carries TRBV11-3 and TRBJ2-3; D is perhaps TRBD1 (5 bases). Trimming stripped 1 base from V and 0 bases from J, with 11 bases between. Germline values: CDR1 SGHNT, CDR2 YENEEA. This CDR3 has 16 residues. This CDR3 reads CASSLGLDTSTDTQYF. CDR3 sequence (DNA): TGTGCCAGCAGCTTAGGGCTGGACACGAGCACAGATACGCAGTATTTT.

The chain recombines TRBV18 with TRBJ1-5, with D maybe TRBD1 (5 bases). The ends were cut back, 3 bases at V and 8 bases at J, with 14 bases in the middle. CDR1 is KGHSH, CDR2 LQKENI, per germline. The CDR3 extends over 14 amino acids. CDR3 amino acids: CASSPNQGQEPQHF. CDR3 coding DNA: TGTGCCAGCTCACCTAATCAGGGTCAGGAGCCCCAGCATTTT.

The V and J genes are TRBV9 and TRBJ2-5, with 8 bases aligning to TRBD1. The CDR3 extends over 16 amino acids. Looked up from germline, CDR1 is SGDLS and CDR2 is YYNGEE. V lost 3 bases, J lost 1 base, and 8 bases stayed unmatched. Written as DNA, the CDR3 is TGTGCCAGCAGCGCCAGGGGGCTCGGAGCCCAAGAGACCCAGTACTTC. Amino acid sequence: CASSARGLGAQETQYF.